This TCR beta chain was identified during a study of tumor-infiltrating lymphocytes in primary liver carcinoma (dated by TCRdb to the late 2010s). Background for the entire study: Hepatocellular carcinoma (four) or combined HCC and intrahepatic cholangiocarcinoma (one) was present in the five patients, who were three men and two women aged 30 to 69 years. The five patients had tumors of stage T1-T3 N0M0, with maximum diameters ranging from roughly 4.2 to 10 cm. Samples yielded roughly 3.5 to 7.13 million productive TCRbeta reads; read depth did not differ significantly between tissue types. For each liver tumor, the study sampled five regions along with adjacent normal tissue and blood, and applied TCRbeta repertoire sequencing, expression microarrays and whole-exome sequencing. A total of roughly 35 specimens from 5 patients went through TCRbeta repertoire sequencing, namely 25 tumor regions, 5 adjacent noncancerous liver tissues and 5 peripheral blood samples. Repertoires from technical replicates were highly reproducible, with mean shared-clone rates roughly 0.87 and correlation coefficients above 0.95.

A constant-region primer and ProtoScript II reverse transcriptase were used to reverse-transcribe TCRbeta-specific cDNA from 500 ng total RNA. Construction of the TCRbeta libraries relied on three nested rounds of multiplex PCR, following a slightly modified ARM-PCR procedure. Each of the first two PCR rounds ran for roughly 11 cycles and used multiplex TRBV1-TRBV30 forward primers together with a Cbeta reverse primer. Sample barcodes and Illumina adapters were added in a final 25-cycle PCR with Deep VentR polymerase. Before sequencing, amplicons of 200-500 bp were purified from gel using a QIAquick gel extraction kit. The TCRbeta amplicons were sequenced with 250-bp paired-end reads on an Illumina HiSeq 2500. In the original analysis: Trimmomatic v0.33 was used to quality-trim the reads, and FLASH v1.2.11 was used to merge paired reads so that full CDR3 sequences could be recovered. MiGEC v1.2.1b assigned V, D and J germline segments to the rearranged TCRbeta sequences. VDJtools v1.0.0 computed clonotype statistics and Shannon-Wiener diversity indices. Except for diversity analysis, only the 250 most abundant clonotypes of each sample were used in subsequent analyses to reduce sampling bias. The public reads were run again by TCRdb, first through fastp at Q25 and then through MiXCR, and only productive beta chains were kept. Each record represents a unique CDR3 protein, reported with the most common genes and DNA among its rows. TCRdb's processing, not the study's, gives the V and J calls here. The sample table lists about 120,000 distinct CDR3 sequences, about two thirds of them with a count of one. Jointly, the top ten make up roughly 8.1% of the sample.

Total RNA and DNA were co-extracted from around 20-30 mg of bulk tissue with the AllPrep DNA/RNA mini kit, without cell sorting. Between late 2015 and March 2016, a handful of patients in China with histopathologically diagnosed primary liver carcinoma had their tumors surgically resected. At the time of sampling, the patients were treatment-naive and had chronic HBV infection. Each fresh piece of tumor and adjacent tissue was cut in two, with one half stored in RNAlater at -80 degrees C and the other half sent for histology. Concerning this clonotype: The specificity of this receptor is unknown. One end of the junction does not line up with germline, which may come from a read error.

The germline V gene yields MNHNS for CDR1 and SASEGT for CDR2. The CDR3 goes from the cysteine to the phenylalanine over 14 residues. Here the CDR3 DNA is all that survives: 42 bases in frame from base 1. What the research found in general, with its limitations: Repertoire overlap was higher between tumor regions (mean approximately 36%) than tumor-adjacent (approximately 17%) or tumor-blood (approximately 15%) pairs, consistent with antigen-driven expansion. Compared with blood, tumors had a significantly larger share of the repertoire taken up by the top 250 clones (p = 0.039). Bulk unsorted samples precluded comparing CD4+ and CD8+ T cell repertoires. The study included only five or six patients, and the authors note findings should be validated in a larger study. Only the TCR beta chain was sequenced, so true repertoire diversity is likely underestimated because unpaired alpha chains were not captured.

This TCR was sampled from a woman aged 60 to 75 with primary liver carcinoma and hepatitis B virus infection. The chain couples TRBV6-1 to TRBJ2-5; no D segment can be confidently identified. Sequencing was done on a sample of tumor-adjacent normal liver tissue. CDR3 sequence: CASKASQRRESQYF. The bases read TGTGCCAGCAAGGCCAGCCAACGGCGAGAGAGCCAGTACTTC.